The following is a TCR beta chain sequence with its context. The data belong to a study of CD8 T cells in Susac syndrome. Study-wide background: Patients with Susac syndrome were, at the time of blood collection, therapy-naive, maintained on corticosteroids, or maintained on intravenous immunoglobulin alone.

The authors carried out high-throughput sequencing of TCR beta. They applied it to CD8+ and CD4+ T cells obtained from blood. Negative isolation was used for CD8+ and CD4+ T cells and FACS enrichment for TEMRA cells. Germline loops: CDR1 MNHNY, CDR2 SVGAGI (reference sequence). V dropped 6 bases and J dropped 4 bases, with 10 bases sitting between them. The CDR3 has 13 residues. Random hexamers served to reverse transcribe roughly 0.45 to 1 ug RNA. A multiplex approach, immunoSEQ multiplex PCR, amplified TCR beta CDR3 across 54 Vbeta and 13 Jbeta. TCRdb fed the immunoSEQ multiplex PCR reads into MiXCR, producing one record per CDR3 protein. Of approximately 190,000 distinct CDR3 sequences listed, 90% to 96% are singletons.

Sequencing input: CD4+ T cells from PBMCs. The sequence was obtained from a human donor with Susac syndrome. This rearrangement joins TRBV6-6 to TRBJ1-5, with D hard to call. DNA for the CDR3: TGTGCCAGCAGCTTACAGCAAAATCAGCCCCAGCATTTT. Encoded protein: CASSLQQNQPQHF.